This T cell receptor (beta chain) was recovered during a study of cytomegalovirus exposure and HLA in healthy donors. General observations from the study: The authors considered a cluster of highly shared sequence variants likely to be a sequencing artifact.

At sampling all donors were nominally healthy, likely with unrecorded immune exposures. CDR3 size: 14 residues. CDR1 is MNHNY and CDR2 is SVGAGI in the germline V gene (reference sequence). Primers included in the PCR were 60 Vbeta and 13 Jbeta primers. The method was immunoSEQ multiplex PCR; TCRdb's version includes in-frame clones alone and lacks a portion of them. This sample has fewer than 200,000 clones, with more than 70% found just once. Of note for this clone: Antigen unknown. The junction and the germline gene differ at one end; a read error may be behind it.

The chain is built from TRBV6-6 and TRBJ2-5, with 7 bases identical to TRBD1. The specimen sequenced was PBMCs. The source of this sequence is a woman aged 45-60 years in good health and CMV-seropositive. The CDR3 DNA reads TGTGCCAACAGTTATCCCACAGGGGAAGAGACCCAGTACTTC. It translates to CANSYPTGEETQYF.